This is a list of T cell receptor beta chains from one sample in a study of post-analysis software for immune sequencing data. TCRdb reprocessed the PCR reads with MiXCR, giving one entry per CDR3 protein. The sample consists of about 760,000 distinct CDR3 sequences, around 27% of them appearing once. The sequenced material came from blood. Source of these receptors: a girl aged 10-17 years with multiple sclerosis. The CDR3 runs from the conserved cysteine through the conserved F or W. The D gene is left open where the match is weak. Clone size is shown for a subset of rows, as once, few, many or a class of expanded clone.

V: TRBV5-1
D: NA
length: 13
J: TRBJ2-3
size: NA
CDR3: CASKLIMGEAQYF
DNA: TGCGCCAGCAAATTGATTATGGGGGAGGCGCAGTATTTT

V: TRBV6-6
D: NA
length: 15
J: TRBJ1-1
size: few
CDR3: CASSYAWGGNTEAFF
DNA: TGTGCCAGCAGTTACGCATGGGGGGGGAACACTGAAGCTTTCTTT

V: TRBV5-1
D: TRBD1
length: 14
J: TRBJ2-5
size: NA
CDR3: CASSHGTDNSGQYF
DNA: TGCGCCAGCAGCCACGGGACAGACAATTCCGGGCAGTACTTC

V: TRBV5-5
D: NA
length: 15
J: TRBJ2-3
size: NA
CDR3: CASSLREFARDTQYF
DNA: TGTGCCAGCAGCCTTCGGGAGTTCGCGAGGGATACGCAGTATTTT

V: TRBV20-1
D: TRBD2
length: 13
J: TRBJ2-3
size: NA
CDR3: CSAGDYDTDTQYF
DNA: TGCAGTGCTGGGGACTACGACACAGATACGCAGTATTTT

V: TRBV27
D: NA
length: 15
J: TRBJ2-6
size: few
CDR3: CASSLRGLGANVLTF
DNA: TGTGCCAGCAGTTTACGGGGGCTTGGGGCCAACGTCCTGACTTTC

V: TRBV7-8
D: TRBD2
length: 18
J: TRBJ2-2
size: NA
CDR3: CASSLATSGRAATGELFF
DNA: TGTGCCAGCAGCTTAGCGACTAGCGGGAGAGCGGCCACCGGGGAGCTGTTTTTT

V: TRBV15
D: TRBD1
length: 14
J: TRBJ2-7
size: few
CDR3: CATSRRDRLHEQYF
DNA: TGTGCCACCAGCAGACGGGACAGGCTCCACGAGCAGTACTTC

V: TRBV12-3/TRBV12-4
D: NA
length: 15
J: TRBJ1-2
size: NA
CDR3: CASRIGSTVGYGYTF
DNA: TGTGCCAGCAGGATTGGGTCGACCGTGGGCTATGGCTACACCTTC

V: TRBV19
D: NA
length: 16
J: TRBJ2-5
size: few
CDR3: CASSTLAGRGTETQYF
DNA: TGTGCCAGTAGTACCTTAGCGGGCAGGGGGACGGAGACCCAGTACTTC

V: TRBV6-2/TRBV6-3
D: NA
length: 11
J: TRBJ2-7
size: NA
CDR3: CASRNGNEQYF
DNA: TGTGCCAGCAGGAATGGTAATGAGCAGTACTTC

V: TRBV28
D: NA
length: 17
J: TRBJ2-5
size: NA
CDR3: CASSPHKRQALQETQYF
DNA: TGTGCCAGCAGTCCCCACAAACGACAGGCACTCCAAGAGACCCAGTACTTC

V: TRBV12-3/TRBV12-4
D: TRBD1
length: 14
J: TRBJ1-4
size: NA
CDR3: CASTLGGQGGKLFF
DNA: TGTGCCAGCACCTTAGGGGGACAGGGGGGAAAACTGTTTTTT

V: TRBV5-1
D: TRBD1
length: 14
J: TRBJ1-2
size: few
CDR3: CASSLGQGFSGYTF
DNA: TGCGCCAGCAGCTTGGGACAGGGTTTTTCTGGCTACACCTTC

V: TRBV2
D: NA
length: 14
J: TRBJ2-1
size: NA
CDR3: CASLRLAEVDEQFF
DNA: TGTGCCAGCCTGCGTCTAGCCGAGGTCGATGAGCAGTTCTTC

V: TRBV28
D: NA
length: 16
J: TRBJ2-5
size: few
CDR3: CASSLSGRGGSETQYF
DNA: TGTGCCAGCAGTTTATCAGGCAGGGGGGGATCAGAGACCCAGTACTTC

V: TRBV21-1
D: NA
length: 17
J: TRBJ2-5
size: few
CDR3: CASSKAGKITYQETQYF
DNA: TGTGCCAGCAGCAAAGCGGGCAAAATAACGTACCAAGAGACCCAGTACTTC

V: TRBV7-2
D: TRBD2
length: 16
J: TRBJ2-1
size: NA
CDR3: CASSPRTSGNYNEQFF
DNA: TGTGCCAGCAGCCCACGGACTAGCGGAAACTACAATGAGCAGTTCTTC

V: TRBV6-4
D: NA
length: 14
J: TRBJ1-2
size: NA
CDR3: CASSDRLGADGYTF
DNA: TGTGCCAGCAGTGACCGTTTGGGGGCCGACGGCTACACCTTC

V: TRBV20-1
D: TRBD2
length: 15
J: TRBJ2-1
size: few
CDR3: CSAQAPAGIHNEQFF
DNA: TGCAGTGCCCAGGCCCCAGCGGGAATTCACAATGAGCAGTTCTTC

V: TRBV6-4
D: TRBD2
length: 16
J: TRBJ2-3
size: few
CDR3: CASSDTRGGGSDTQYF
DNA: TGTGCCAGCAGTGACACGCGCGGGGGGGGCTCAGATACGCAGTATTTT

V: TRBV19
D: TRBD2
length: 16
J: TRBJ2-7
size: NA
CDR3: CASSTSLAGGPYEQYF
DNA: TGTGCCAGTAGTACCTCACTAGCGGGAGGGCCCTACGAGCAGTACTTC

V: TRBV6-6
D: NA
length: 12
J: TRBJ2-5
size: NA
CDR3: CASSDAWETQYF
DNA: TGTGCCAGCAGCGACGCCTGGGAGACCCAGTACTTC

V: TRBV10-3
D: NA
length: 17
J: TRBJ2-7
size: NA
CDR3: CAIRPLVLIGGHYEQYF
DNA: TGTGCCATCAGGCCCCTAGTGCTAATCGGGGGCCATTACGAGCAGTACTTC

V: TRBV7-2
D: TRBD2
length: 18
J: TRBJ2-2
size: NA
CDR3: CASSLAPGGRRGTGELFF
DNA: TGTGCCAGCAGCTTAGCGCCTGGCGGGAGGCGCGGCACCGGGGAGCTGTTTTTT

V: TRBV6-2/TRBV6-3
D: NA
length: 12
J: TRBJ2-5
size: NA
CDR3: CASSPGHVEQYF
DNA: TGTGCCAGCAGCCCGGGTCACGTTGAGCAGTACTTC

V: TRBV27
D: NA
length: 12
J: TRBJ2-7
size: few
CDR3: CASSGATYEQYF
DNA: TGTGCCAGCAGTGGGGCCACCTACGAGCAGTACTTC

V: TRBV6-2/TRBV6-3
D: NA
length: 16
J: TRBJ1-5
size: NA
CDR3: CASSYVAIGANQPQHF
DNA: TGTGCCAGCAGTTACGTTGCAATCGGAGCTAATCAGCCCCAGCATTTT

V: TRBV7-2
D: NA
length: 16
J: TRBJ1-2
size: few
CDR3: CASSSPGIQGSRGYTF
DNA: TGTGCCAGCAGCTCACCAGGAATACAGGGATCGAGGGGCTACACCTTC

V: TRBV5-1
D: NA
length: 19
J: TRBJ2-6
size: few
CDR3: CASSLGPQGGPSGANVLTF
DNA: TGCGCCAGCAGCTTGGGTCCCCAGGGGGGGCCATCTGGGGCCAACGTCCTGACTTTC

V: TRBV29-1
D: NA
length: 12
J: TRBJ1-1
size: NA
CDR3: CSVTDTNTEAFF
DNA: TGCAGCGTTACGGACACGAACACTGAAGCTTTCTTT

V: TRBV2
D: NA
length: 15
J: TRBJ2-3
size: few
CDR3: CASRRVGGRTDTQYF
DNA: TGTGCCAGCAGGCGGGTGGGAGGACGCACAGATACGCAGTATTTT

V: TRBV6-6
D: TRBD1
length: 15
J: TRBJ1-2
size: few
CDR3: CASSPNRGPPYGYTF
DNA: TGTGCCAGCAGTCCAAACAGGGGGCCCCCCTATGGCTACACCTTC

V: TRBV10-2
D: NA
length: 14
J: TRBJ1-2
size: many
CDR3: CASGGAGANYGYTF
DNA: TGCGCCAGCGGCGGGGCAGGGGCGAACTATGGCTACACCTTC

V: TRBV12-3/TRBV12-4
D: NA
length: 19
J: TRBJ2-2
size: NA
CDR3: CASSLAWGGTLANTGELFF
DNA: TGTGCCAGCAGTTTAGCGTGGGGGGGGACACTTGCGAACACCGGGGAGCTGTTTTTT

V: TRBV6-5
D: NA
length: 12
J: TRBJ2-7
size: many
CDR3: CASVGSSYEQYF
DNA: TGTGCCTCCGTCGGGAGCTCCTACGAGCAGTACTTC

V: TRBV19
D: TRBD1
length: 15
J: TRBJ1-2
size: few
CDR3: CASSILGQGYYGYTF
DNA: TGTGCCAGTAGTATTCTTGGACAGGGATACTATGGCTACACCTTC

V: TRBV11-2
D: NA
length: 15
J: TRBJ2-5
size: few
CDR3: CASSLGGRARETQYF
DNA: TGTGCCAGCAGCTTAGGGGGCAGGGCGAGAGAGACCCAGTACTTC

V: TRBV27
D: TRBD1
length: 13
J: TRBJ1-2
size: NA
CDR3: CASTQTGTYGYTF
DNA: TGTGCCAGCACCCAGACAGGGACCTATGGCTACACCTTC

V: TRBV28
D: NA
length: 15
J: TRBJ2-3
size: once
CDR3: CAIRPLFRGTDTQYF
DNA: TGTGCCATCCGGCCACTATTCCGGGGGACAGATACGCAGTATTTT

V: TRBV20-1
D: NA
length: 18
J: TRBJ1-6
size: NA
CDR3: CSARDHRGKDSRDSPLHF
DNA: TGCAGTGCTAGAGATCATCGGGGGAAAGACAGCCGGGATTCACCCCTCCACTTT

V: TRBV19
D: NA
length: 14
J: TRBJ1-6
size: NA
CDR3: CASSLGQKDSPLHF
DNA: TGTGCCAGTAGTCTCGGACAGAAGGATTCACCCCTCCACTTT

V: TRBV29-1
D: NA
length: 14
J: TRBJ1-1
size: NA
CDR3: CSVGLLAWNTEAFF
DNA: TGCAGCGTTGGGCTGTTGGCCTGGAACACTGAAGCTTTCTTT

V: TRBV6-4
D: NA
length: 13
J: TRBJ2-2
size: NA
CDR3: CASSDPNTGELFF
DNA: TGTGCCAGCAGTGACCCGAACACCGGGGAGCTGTTTTTT

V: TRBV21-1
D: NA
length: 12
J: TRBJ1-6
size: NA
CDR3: CASSRGNSPLHF
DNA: TGTGCCAGCAGCAGGGGTAATTCACCCCTCCACTTT

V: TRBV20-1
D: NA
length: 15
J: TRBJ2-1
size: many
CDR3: CSARPPGTRYNEQFF
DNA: TGCAGTGCTCGACCCCCCGGGACCAGGTACAATGAGCAGTTCTTC

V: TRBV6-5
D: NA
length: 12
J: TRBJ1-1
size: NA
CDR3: CASSYYGTEAFF
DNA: TGTGCCAGCAGTTACTATGGAACTGAAGCTTTCTTT

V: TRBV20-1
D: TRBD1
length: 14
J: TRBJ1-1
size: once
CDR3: CSAAQGATNTEAFF
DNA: TGCAGTGCTGCCCAGGGGGCGACGAACACTGAAGCTTTCTTT

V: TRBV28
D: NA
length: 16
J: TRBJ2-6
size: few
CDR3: CASSLSGRSGANVLTF
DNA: TGTGCCAGCAGTTTATCTGGCCGCTCTGGGGCCAACGTCCTGACTTTC

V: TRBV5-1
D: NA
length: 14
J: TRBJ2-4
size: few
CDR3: CASSGSPRGNIQYF
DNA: TGCGCCAGCAGCGGGTCCCCCCGGGGAAACATTCAGTACTTC

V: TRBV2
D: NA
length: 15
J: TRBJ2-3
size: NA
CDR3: CASSEGQVYTDTQYF
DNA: TGTGCCAGCAGTGAAGGGCAGGTTTACACAGATACGCAGTATTTT

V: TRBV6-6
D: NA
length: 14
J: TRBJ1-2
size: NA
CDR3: CASSYPVGRDGYTF
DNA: TGTGCCAGCAGTTACCCGGTGGGGCGGGATGGCTACACCTTC